Below are 4 T cell receptor beta chains sequenced from a single sample in a study of shared clonotypes between healthy human individuals (TCRdb year 2020). Receptor amplification or capture employed the immunoSEQ multiplex PCR assay. Imported from immuneACCESS, the table was reduced by TCRdb to in-frame sequences with V and J called. These copies leave out some clones; in studies compared against another copy, an unresolved V gene accounts for under half, and the cause of the remainder is not known. For this sample there are 550,000 to 800,000 clones; around 74% appear just once. The ten biggest clones cover less than 2% of the sample. Sequenced sample: memory CD4+ T cells sorted from blood. The cell subset or site label for this specimen denotes: CD45RA-negative fraction. The receptor set was obtained from a woman in her thirties in good health.

The rearrangement links TRBV28 to TRBJ1-5, with D possibly TRBD1 on 6 matching bases. Germline CDR1 and CDR2: MDHEN and SYDVKM. There are 15 residues in the CDR3. The germline V and J ends were trimmed by 10 bases and 2 bases, with 18 bases remaining between them. CDR3 nucleotides: TGTGCCACCATATCAGGGGACCGGGGCAATCAGCCCCAGCATTTT. Translated: CATISGDRGNQPQHF. Looking up the rest from reference TRBV28 and TRBJ1-5 gives the full variable domain: DVKVTQSSRYLVKRTGEKVFLECVQDMDHENMFWYRQDPGLGLRLIYFSYDVKMKEKGDIPEGYSVSREKKERFSLILESASTNQTSMYLCATISGDRGNQPQHFGDGTRLSIL.

CDR3: CASRPGQGSHTEAFF. CDR3 DNA sequence: TGCGCCAGCAGGCCAGGACAGGGGTCACACACTGAAGCTTTCTTT. The V call is TRBV10-1, the J call TRBJ1-1; 9 bases fit TRBD1. With 6 bases clipped from V and 3 bases from J, the junction kept 8 bases outside the gene matches. The germline V gene has CDR1 WNHNN and CDR2 SYGVQD (reference sequence). The CDR3 is made up of 15 amino acids.

The chain has TRBV19 and TRBJ2-1; 12 bases line up with TRBD2. The germline V gene encodes CDR1 LNHDA and CDR2 SQIVND (reference sequence). The CDR3 runs to 20 residues. Trimming cost V 0 bases and J 7 bases; bases outside gene matches: 16. For the CDR3, the DNA is TGTGCCAGTAGTATAGATCGATCGGGGAAGACTAGCGGGAGTGGAAATGAGCAGTTCTTC. It specifies CASSIDRSGKTSGSGNEQFF. The full variable domain, in which reference TRBV19 and TRBJ2-1 provide the parts outside the CDR3, is DGGITQSPKYLFRKEGQNVTLSCEQNLNHDAMYWYRQDPGQGLRLIYYSQIVNDFQKGDIAEGYSVSREKKESFPLTVTSAQKNPTAFYLCASSIDRSGKTSGSGNEQFFGPGTRLTVL.

The V and J genes are TRBV28 and TRBJ2-1; maybe TRBD2 (5 bases). This CDR3 spans 19 amino acids. Germline CDR1 MDHEN, CDR2 SYDVKM. V was trimmed by 4 bases and J by 0 bases, leaving 22 bases between them. As DNA, the CDR3 is TGTGCCAGCAGTTCCCGGGCGGGCCGAATCATCGGCTCCTACAATGAGCAGTTCTTC. It codes for CASSSRAGRIIGSYNEQFF.